The 29 T cell receptor beta chains listed next were all sequenced from one sample in a study of cytomegalovirus exposure and HLA in healthy donors. Clones were sequenced by immunoSEQ multiplex PCR, and TCRdb holds only the in-frame ones, with some missing. Among some 90,000 clones, 87% were seen once, and the ten largest hold under 6.5%. What was sequenced was PBMCs. The receptors derive from a man younger than 35 in good health and CMV-seropositive.

This clone has a single count. This CDR3 is CATSRRTSGTDTQYF. The DNA for the CDR3 is TGTGCCACCAGCCGTAGGACTAGCGGCACAGATACGCAGTATTTT. V usage is TRBV15 and J usage is TRBJ2-3; 9 bases align to TRBD2. The CDR3 has 15 residues. V was clipped by 5 bases and J by 1 base; unmatched bases: 4. Germline V gives CDR1 LNHNV, CDR2 YYDKDF (reference sequence).

The V and J genes are TRBV27 and TRBJ1-2, with 8 positions matching TRBD1. Unmatched junction bases numbered 8, after V lost 5 bases and J lost 3 bases. This CDR3 is built from 15 residues. Germline values: CDR1 MNHEY, CDR2 SMNVEV (reference sequence). The CDR3 is CASSITPDRDYGYTF. The CDR3 nucleotides read TGTGCCAGCAGTATCACTCCGGACAGGGACTATGGCTACACCTTC.

The J gene is TRBJ2-7, the V gene TRBV6-5; possible D gene TRBD2, 6 bases. V was cut by 0 bases and J by 2 bases, with 11 bases left in between. The CDR3 contains 15 residues. Germline V gene sequence: CDR1 MNHEY, CDR2 SVGAGI. The CDR3 protein is CASSYSRRDPYEQYF. In DNA, the CDR3 is TGTGCCAGCAGTTACTCGAGGCGGGACCCCTACGAGCAGTACTTC.

This clone was seen just once. J is TRBJ2-5 and V is TRBV6-5, with a weak D call TRBD2 (7 bases). The germline CDR1 and CDR2 sequences are MNHEY and SVGAGI. The CDR3 is 14 residues long. V was cut by 2 bases and J by 5 bases, with 12 bases left in between. CDR3 DNA sequence: TGTGCCAGCAGTTACAATGGGGGGGCTGAGACCCAGTACTTC. Encoded protein: CASSYNGGAETQYF.

The V gene is TRBV15, the J gene TRBJ2-1, with D tentatively TRBD2 (5 bases). Trimming cost V 0 bases and J 4 bases, with 16 bases left between them. Per germline, CDR1 LNHNV and CDR2 YYDKDF (reference sequence). CDR3 length: 17 amino acids. The CDR3 region has the DNA TGTGCCACCAGCAGAGATAGTCAGGAGCGGTTATACAATGAGCAGTTCTTC. Translating gives CATSRDSQERLYNEQFF. The variable domain in full, with the rest retrieved from reference TRBV15 and TRBJ2-1, is DAMVIQNPRYQVTQFGKPVTLSCSQTLNHNVMYWYQQKSSQAPKLLFHYYDKDFNNEADTPDNFQSRRPNTSFCFLDIRSPGLGDTAMYLCATSRDSQERLYNEQFFGPGTRLTVL.

The CDR3 bases are TGTGCCAGCGGTAGCGGGAGTTACCGCTCCTACAATGAGCAGTTCTTC. Protein sequence: CASGSGSYRSYNEQFF. The gene calls are TRBV5-5 and TRBJ2-1; TRBD2 matches 9 bases. The V gene's germline CDR1 is SGHKS and CDR2 YYEKEE (reference sequence). The CDR3 runs to 16 residues. Trimming at V came to 7 bases and at J to 0 bases, leaving 8 bases not matched to a gene.

This clone was counted between two and nine times. This chain connects TRBV6-1 to TRBJ1-1; D not resolved. CDR3 length: 13 amino acids. Between the trimmed V and J ends, which lost 5 bases and 3 bases, there was a span of 10 bases. Germline CDR1 reads MNHNS; CDR2 reads SASEGT. CDR3 loop: CASSSLRDTEAFF. The CDR3, as DNA: TGTGCCAGCAGTTCCCTGAGGGACACTGAAGCTTTCTTT.

The CDR3 protein is CASSFIREGATQYF. The CDR3 DNA reads as TGTGCCAGCAGTTTTATAAGGGAGGGTGCGACCCAGTACTTC. This chain uses TRBV27 with TRBJ2-5; 7 positions agree with TRBD2. Germline V lookup: CDR1 MNHEY, CDR2 SMNVEV (reference sequence). V was pared by 3 bases and J by 7 bases, with 8 bases of the junction left unmatched. The CDR3 has 14 residues.

This chain joins TRBV6-1 and TRBJ2-7, with a weak D call TRBD1 (6 bases). The CDR3 consists of 15 residues. Germline assignment: CDR1 MNHNS and CDR2 SASEGT. V gave up 5 bases and J gave up 2 bases, with 16 bases separating them. The CDR3 protein is CASSKSGANTYEQYF. CDR3 DNA sequence: TGTGCCAGCAGTAAATCAGGGGCAAATACCTACGAGCAGTACTTC.

This chain connects TRBV29-1 to TRBJ1-3; D not resolved. Germline CDR1 SQVTM, CDR2 ANQGSEA. Trimming left V 3 bases short and J 2 bases short, with 17 bases between. This CDR3 is 16 amino acids long. CDR3 residues: CSVELADNIAGNTIYF. The DNA of the CDR3 is TGCAGCGTTGAGCTGGCAGATAATATTGCTGGAAACACCATATATTTT. Complete variable domain (other parts from reference TRBV29-1 and TRBJ1-3): SAVISQKPSRDICQRGTSLTIQCQVDSQVTMMFWYRQQPGQSLTLIATANQGSEATYESGFVIDKFPISRPNLTFSTLTVSNMSPEDSSIYLCSVELADNIAGNTIYFGEGSWLTVV.

The chain links TRBV9 to TRBJ2-1, with 10 bases aligning to TRBD2. Germline-derived CDR1 and CDR2 are SGDLS and YYNGEE. V was pared by 4 bases and J by 2 bases, with 6 bases of the junction left unmatched. The CDR3 has 16 amino acids. This CDR3 reads CASSFTGTSAYNEQFF. DNA of the CDR3: TGTGCCAGCAGCTTCACCGGGACTAGCGCCTACAATGAGCAGTTCTTC.

The rearrangement links TRBV4-3 to TRBJ1-1; unclear D gene. Trimming took off 0 bases at V and 7 bases at J, with 15 bases between the two ends. CDR3 length equals 15 residues. Per the germline V gene, CDR1 is LGHNA and CDR2 is YSLEER. DNA of the CDR3: TGCGCCAGCAGCCAAGAATTCGTTGGGGAGATTGAAGCTTTCTTT. This codes for CASSQEFVGEIEAFF.

This chain connects TRBV7-2 to TRBJ1-4, with no clear D. CDR1 and CDR2 (germline): SGHTA, FQGNSA. This CDR3 region has 15 residues. V lost 4 bases and J 0 bases, leaving 9 bases between the germline ends. Written as DNA, the CDR3 is TGTGCCAGCAGCTCCAGACATGCAACTAATGAAAAACTGTTTTTT. Amino acid sequence: CASSSRHATNEKLFF.

This rearrangement joins TRBV28 to TRBJ1-2, with 8 bases that match TRBD1. The trim removed 6 bases at V and 4 bases at J, leaving 10 bases unmatched. CDR1 and CDR2 from the germline V gene are MDHEN and SYDVKM. This CDR3 is 15 amino acids long. The CDR3 sequence: CASSRVQGEVYGYTF. The CDR3 DNA sequence: TGTGCCAGCAGCCGAGTACAGGGGGAAGTCTATGGCTACACCTTC.

Points on this clone: Other DNA sequences within the sample encode an identical CDR3. The genes are TRBV5-6 and TRBJ2-7; 7 bases align to TRBD1. V shed 0 bases and J 2 bases; nucleotides not matched to a gene: 5. Looked up from germline, CDR1 is SGHDT and CDR2 is YYEEEE. The CDR3 covers 15 residues. DNA of the CDR3: TGTGCCAGCAGCTTGGGACAGGGCCTCACCTACGAGCAGTACTTC. It is translated as CASSLGQGLTYEQYF.

V and J are TRBV6-1 and TRBJ1-5; 7 nucleotides line up with TRBD1. This CDR3 contains 14 residues. Germline lookup yields CDR1 MNHNS and CDR2 SASEGT. V lost 7 bases, J lost 2 bases, and 5 bases stayed unmatched. The CDR3 spells CASINRGGNQPQHF. In DNA, the CDR3 is TGTGCCAGCATTAACAGGGGCGGCAATCAGCCCCAGCATTTT.

This clone occurred a few times. The chain combines TRBV25-1 with TRBJ1-4; possible D gene TRBD1, 6 bases. The V end was cut by 2 bases, the J end by 4 bases, with 8 bases between. Germline lookup yields CDR1 MGHDK and CDR2 SYGVNS. This CDR3 spans 14 amino acids. For the CDR3, the DNA is TGTGCCAGCAGTGAAAGGGGGGGTAATGAAAAACTGTTTTTT. Translated: CASSERGGNEKLFF.

This rearrangement joins TRBV28 to TRBJ2-1; TRBD1 matches at 9 bases. Germline CDR1 reads MDHEN; CDR2 reads SYDVKM. The CDR3 is 14 amino acids. V shed 6 bases and J 5 bases; nucleotides not matched to a gene: 5. In DNA, the CDR3 is TGTGCCAGCAGGACAGGGGGGCCCAACAATGAGCAGTTCTTC. Protein sequence: CASRTGGPNNEQFF.

About this clone itself: Different DNA sequences within this sample yield the same CDR3. The V gene is TRBV6-6, the J gene TRBJ2-1; no clear D gene. The V end lost 0 bases, the J end lost 4 bases, and 7 bases lay between the germline ends. In germline, CDR1 is MNHNY, CDR2 SVGAGI (reference sequence). CDR3 size: 14 residues. The CDR3 spells CASSYSRVYNEQFF. CDR3 coding DNA: TGTGCCAGCAGTTACTCGAGAGTGTACAATGAGCAGTTCTTC.

The rearrangement links TRBV11-1 to TRBJ1-5; 7 bases map to TRBD1. The CDR3 consists of 13 residues. Germline CDR1 is SGHAT and CDR2 is FQDESV (reference sequence). J was trimmed by 5 bases and V by 3 bases; bases with no gene match: 1. In DNA form, the CDR3 reads TGTGCCAGCAGCTTTGGACAGGATCAGCCCCAGCATTTT. This translates into CASSFGQDQPQHF.

The chain couples TRBV2 to TRBJ1-5; a possible D gene is TRBD1 (5 bases). Trimming pared 1 base from V and 7 bases from J, leaving 11 bases between. Per the germline V gene, CDR1 is SNHLY and CDR2 is FYNNEI. The CDR3 totals 14 residues. In nucleotides, the CDR3 is TGTGCCAGCAGTGAAGACAGGCGGGGGCAGCCCCAGCATTTT. This codes for CASSEDRRGQPQHF.

V is TRBV7-9 and J is TRBJ1-1; perhaps TRBD1 as D (6 bases). The CDR3 runs to 14 residues. Trimming took 5 bases from V and 0 from J, leaving 10 bases between them. Germline values: CDR1 SEHNR, CDR2 FQNEAQ (reference sequence). CDR3 loop: CASSRTALNTEAFF. The CDR3 coding sequence is TGTGCCAGCAGCCGGACAGCCCTGAACACTGAAGCTTTCTTT.

The chain has TRBV19 and TRBJ2-2; tentatively, D is TRBD1 (8 bases). V was cut by 3 bases and J by 3 bases, with 11 bases left in between. The CDR3 sequence is 15 residues long. Germline lookup yields CDR1 LNHDA and CDR2 SQIVND (reference sequence). This CDR3 is CASSITGGDTGELFF. CDR3 DNA: TGTGCCAGTAGTATCACAGGGGGGGACACCGGGGAGCTGTTTTTT. Filled out from reference TRBV19 and TRBJ2-2, the complete variable domain reads DGGITQSPKYLFRKEGQNVTLSCEQNLNHDAMYWYRQDPGQGLRLIYYSQIVNDFQKGDIAEGYSVSREKKESFPLTVTSAQKNPTAFYLCASSITGGDTGELFFGEGSRLTVL.

The chain couples TRBV7-9 to TRBJ2-7, with TRBD1 as a possible D gene (5 bases). Trimming cost V 5 bases and J 6 bases, with 14 bases left between them. Looked up from germline, CDR1 is SEHNR and CDR2 is FQNEAQ (reference sequence). This CDR3 has 13 amino acids. The CDR3 coding sequence is TGTGCCAGCAGCCAGCTGGGCAGGGTCGAGCAGTACTTC. Translated, it gives CASSQLGRVEQYF.

The chain employs TRBV9 and TRBJ2-3; 8 bases fit TRBD2. CDR1 is SGDLS, CDR2 YYNGEE, per germline. CDR3 length: 17 amino acids. V shed 4 bases and J 6 bases; nucleotides not matched to a gene: 16. Here the CDR3 reads CASSSLVGSGIGDTQYF. DNA of the CDR3: TGTGCCAGCAGCTCCCTCGTCGGTAGCGGGATAGGTGATACGCAGTATTTT.

This chain links TRBV5-6 with TRBJ2-5; perhaps TRBD1 as D (6 bases). Germline-derived CDR1 and CDR2 are SGHDT and YYEEEE. The CDR3 is 14 amino acids. Trimming removed 2 bases at V and 2 bases at J, with 10 bases between. The CDR3 bases are TGTGCCAGCAGCTTTCAACAGGGTCAAGAGACCCAGTACTTC. It yields the protein CASSFQQGQETQYF.

This rearrangement joins TRBV4-2 to TRBJ2-5, with 8 bases lining up with TRBD2. The CDR3 is 15 amino acids. Germline CDR1 LGHNA, CDR2 YNFKEQ. V shed 0 bases, J shed 5 bases, and the junction held 5 bases outside the gene matches. CDR3: CASSQDGTRTETQYF. As DNA, the CDR3 is TGTGCCAGCAGCCAAGATGGGACTAGGACGGAGACCCAGTACTTC.

This clone was recorded only once. The chain recombines TRBV4-3 with TRBJ2-3; D might be TRBD1 (6 bases). Germline lookup yields CDR1 LGHNA and CDR2 YSLEER. CDR3 size: 16 residues. Trimming cost V 0 bases and J 5 bases, with 15 bases left between them. The CDR3 reads CASSQEVAGAGDTQYF. Written as DNA, the CDR3 is TGCGCCAGCAGCCAAGAGGTGGCAGGGGCTGGAGATACGCAGTATTTT.

This chain uses TRBV13 with TRBJ2-1, with 13 bases that match TRBD2. The CDR3 extends over 16 amino acids. The germline CDR1 and CDR2 sequences are PRHDT and FYEKMQ (reference sequence). J gave up 6 bases and V 4 bases, and 6 bases lay outside the gene matches. In nucleotides, the CDR3 is TGTGCCAGCAGCTCCCGGACTAGCGGGAGCCTCAATGAGCAGTTCTTC. Protein: CASSSRTSGSLNEQFF. Filled out from reference TRBV13 and TRBJ2-1, the complete variable domain reads AAGVIQSPRHLIKEKRETATLKCYPIPRHDTVYWYQQGPGQDPQFLISFYEKMQSDKGSIPDRFSAQQFSDYHSELNMSSLELGDSALYFCASSSRTSGSLNEQFFGPGTRLTVL.